The 20 T cell receptor beta chains reported below all come from one sample, sequenced in a study of CD8+CD57+ T cells in acquired aplastic anemia. The sequenced patients had an expansion of CD8+CD57+ cells seen by flow cytometry. TCR beta VDJ and CDR3 profiling used genomic DNA as template. TCRdb reanalysed the reads using MiXCR and keeps one entry per CDR3 protein. The sample includes 310,000 or so distinct CDR3 sequences, 50% to 65% seen only once; the top ten take approximately 1.3%. Sample: sorted CD4+, CD8+, or CD8+CD57+ T cells (not recorded which) from PBMCs. The receptor set was obtained from a human donor with aplastic anemia.

The chain employs TRBV7-6 and TRBJ2-7, with 7 nucleotides matching TRBD1. Germline V lookup: CDR1 SGHVS, CDR2 FNYEAQ. V lost 6 bases to trimming and J lost 0 bases; unmatched junction nucleotides: 5. CDR3 length equals 14 residues. The CDR3 DNA reads as TGTGCCAGCAGTTCACAGGGGCCCTCCTACGAGCAGTACTTC. The encoded protein is CASSSQGPSYEQYF. The full variable domain, with the rest looked up from reference TRBV7-6 and TRBJ2-7, is GAGVSQSPRYKVTKRGQDVALRCDPISGHVSLYWYRQALGQGPEFLTYFNYEAQQDKSGLPNDRFSAERPEGSISTLTIQRTEQRDSAMYRCASSSQGPSYEQYFGPGTRLTVT.

The chain carries TRBV7-2 and TRBJ2-7; D not resolved. The CDR3 is made up of 14 amino acids. Deletions cut 11 bases from V and 0 bases from J, with 17 bases between. Germline V lookup: CDR1 SGHTA, CDR2 FQGNSA. The CDR3 coding sequence is TGTGCCTGGAGAGAGACGGTATACTCCTACGAGCAGTACTTC. Translating gives CAWRETVYSYEQYF.

The V call is TRBV10-2, the J call TRBJ2-3, with 8 positions matching TRBD1. In germline, CDR1 is WSHSY, CDR2 SAAADI. The CDR3 contains 17 residues. V shed 0 bases, J shed 10 bases, and the junction held 15 bases outside the gene matches. CDR3 protein: CASSESSAGGAGYAQYF. DNA for the CDR3: TGCGCCAGCAGTGAGTCGTCGGCAGGGGGCGCGGGCTACGCGCAGTATTTT.

The genes are TRBV5-5 and TRBJ2-7, with TRBD2 identical over 8 bases. V dropped 0 bases and J dropped 2; count of bases not matched to a gene: 16. CDR1 and CDR2 (germline): SGHKS, YYEKEE (reference sequence). CDR3 length equals 19 residues. CDR3 sequence (DNA): TGTGCCAGCAGCTTGGCCTGGGGGGTAGCGGGGAGTACCACCTACGAGCAGTACTTC. This encodes CASSLAWGVAGSTTYEQYF.

The chain couples TRBV20-1 to TRBJ2-7; maybe TRBD1 (6 bases). The germline V gene has CDR1 DFQATT and CDR2 SNEGSKA (reference sequence). V was cut by 4 bases and J by 3 bases, with 13 bases left in between. This CDR3 is built from 13 residues. The CDR3 region is CSAITRGVYEQYF. For the CDR3, the DNA is TGCAGTGCTATAACCAGGGGTGTCTACGAGCAGTACTTC.

This chain joins TRBV19 and TRBJ1-1, with TRBD1 matching over 10 bases. CDR3 length: 17 residues. Germline-derived CDR1 and CDR2 are LNHDA and SQIVND (reference sequence). The V segment lost 5 bases and the J segment 4 bases; nucleotides outside the gene matches: 13. In nucleotides, the CDR3 is TGTGCCAGTAGTCTCAGACAGGGGGCCGTTAACCCCACTGAAGCTTTCTTT. Its translation: CASSLRQGAVNPTEAFF.

The chain has TRBV25-1 and TRBJ2-1, with a weak D call TRBD1 (5 bases). Trimming cost V 11 bases and J 0 bases, with 14 bases left between them. The CDR3 sequence is 14 residues long. Germline CDR1 MGHDK, CDR2 SYGVNS. In DNA form, the CDR3 reads TGTGCCTGGAGTGTAGACAGCTCCTACAATGAGCAGTTCTTC. Amino acids: CAWSVDSSYNEQFF.

This clonotype was counted ten times or more. A junction end diverges from the germline sequence, so it may reflect a read error. The chain combines TRBV5-1 with TRBJ2-1; D may be TRBD2 (7 bases). The V gene's germline CDR1 is SGHRS and CDR2 YFSETQ. The CDR3 is 15 amino acids. The CDR3 DNA follows: TGCGCCAGCAGCTTGGCGCGGGGGCTTTTCGATGAGCAGTTCTTT. It translates to CASSLARGLFDEQFF. The variable domain in full, completed from reference TRBV5-1 and TRBJ2-1, reads KAGVTQTPRYLIKTRGQQVTLSCSPISGHRSVSWYQQTPGQGLQFLFEYFSETQRNKGNFPGRFSGRQFSNSRSEMNVSTLELGDSALYLCASSLARGLFDEQFFGPGTRLTVL.

This clonotype was picked up a small number of times. The chain uses TRBV7-8 and TRBJ2-7; D is possibly TRBD1 (5 bases). The germline CDR1 and CDR2 sequences are SGHVS and FQNEAQ. The CDR3 covers 15 residues. V was cut by 1 base and J by 3 bases, with 13 bases left in between. The CDR3 DNA follows: TGTGCCAGCAGCTTAGGGGGCAGTGAATTCTACGAGCAGTACTTC. It codes for CASSLGGSEFYEQYF. Together with reference TRBV7-8 and TRBJ2-7, the CDR3 gives the full variable domain: GAGVSQSPRYKVAKRGQDVALRCDPISGHVSLFWYQQALGQGPEFLTYFQNEAQLDKSGLPSDRFFAERPEGSVSTLKIQRTQQEDSAVYLCASSLGGSEFYEQYFGPGTRLTVT.

This chain links TRBV20-1 with TRBJ1-2; unclear D gene. From germline, CDR1 is DFQATT and CDR2 SNEGSKA (reference sequence). The V end was cut by 5 bases, the J end by 6 bases, with 13 bases between. This CDR3 contains 12 residues. In DNA, the CDR3 is TGCAGTGCTTTCGATGGGTCAGATGGCTACACCTTC. Its protein is CSAFDGSDGYTF.

The chain has TRBV7-9 and TRBJ1-3, with D uncertain. Trimming removed 5 bases at V and 6 bases at J, with 8 bases between. The CDR3 length is 12 residues. CDR1 is SEHNR and CDR2 is FQNEAQ in the germline V gene (reference sequence). The CDR3: CASSLRVNTIYF. The CDR3 bases are TGTGCCAGCAGCCTAAGGGTAAACACCATATATTTT. The whole variable domain, filled in from reference TRBV7-9 and TRBJ1-3, reads DTGVSQNPRHKITKRGQNVTFRCDPISEHNRLYWYRQTLGQGPEFLTYFQNEAQLEKSRLLSDRFSAERPKGSFSTLEIQRTEQGDSAMYLCASSLRVNTIYFGEGSWLTVV.

This clonotype was counted once. At one boundary the junction diverges from the germline segment, which might be a read error. V is TRBV20-1 and J is TRBJ2-1; either TRBD1 or TRBD2 may supply D (5 bases each). The CDR3 sequence is 12 residues long. Per the germline V gene, CDR1 is DFQATT and CDR2 is SNEGSKA (reference sequence). The CDR3 reads CSATLGENGQFF. CDR3 nucleotide sequence: TGCAGCGCTACCCTGGGGGAGAATGGGCAGTTCTTC.

V is TRBV6-5 and J is TRBJ1-1; D is unclear. There are 11 residues in the CDR3. CDR1 and CDR2 from the germline V gene are MNHEY and SVGAGI. CDR3 residues: CVSLRVTEAFF. The CDR3 DNA sequence: TGTGTCAGTTTAAGGGTCACTGAAGCTTTCTTT.

The rearrangement joins TRBV5-6 to TRBJ2-7, with a tentative D call TRBD2 (6 bases). The CDR3 runs 18 residues. Trimming stripped 1 base from V and 0 bases from J, with 20 bases between. CDR1 SGHDT and CDR2 YYEEEE come from the germline V gene. Here the CDR3 reads CASSLQAGYGFSSYEQYF. The DNA for the CDR3 is TGTGCCAGCAGCTTGCAAGCGGGCTATGGATTTAGCTCCTACGAGCAGTACTTC.

The genes are TRBV11-2 and TRBJ2-7, with D possibly matching TRBD1 (6 bases). CDR1 and CDR2 (germline): SGHAT, FQNNGV. The germline V and J ends were trimmed by 3 bases and 1 base, with 13 bases remaining between them. The CDR3 spans 15 residues. In DNA form, the CDR3 reads TGTGCCAGCAGCTTTGCCAGGGGTACATCCTACGAGCAGTACTTC. Its protein product is CASSFARGTSYEQYF.

The V call is TRBV6-5, the J call TRBJ1-3; possibly TRBD1 for D (6 bases). Germline V gene data show CDR1 as MNHEY and CDR2 as SVGAGI. CDR3 length: 16 residues. V lost 8 bases to trimming and J lost 8 bases, with 25 bases between them. The CDR3 region has the DNA TGTGCCAGCTTCCAAAGGGGGGGGAGAAGGGTTGACACCATATATTTT. Its protein is CASFQRGGRRVDTIYF.

The rearrangement joins TRBV20-1 to TRBJ2-5, with 10 bases aligning to TRBD1. J was trimmed by 5 bases and V by 0 bases; bases with no gene match: 9. Germline V gene lookup returns CDR1 DFQATT and CDR2 SNEGSKA (reference sequence). This CDR3 has 16 amino acids. The CDR3 DNA sequence: TGCAGTGCTAGAGATCTACAGGACAGGGGGGTGGAGACCCAGTACTTC. This codes for CSARDLQDRGVETQYF.

The sample holds many counts of this clonotype. V usage is TRBV20-1 and J usage is TRBJ1-5; D not certain. Germline CDR1 DFQATT, CDR2 SNEGSKA (reference sequence). CDR3 length: 13 amino acids. Deletions cut 6 bases from V and 8 bases from J, with 17 bases between. The CDR3 spells CSASGGVRKPQHF. Written as DNA, the CDR3 is TGCAGTGCAAGCGGAGGAGTAAGGAAGCCCCAGCATTTT.

On this clonotype: No DNA is shown, since the ends of the CDR3 on it are uncertain; the CDR3 is the one TCRdb lists. The CDR3 sequence is CSVGSGSGTEYF. This chain connects TRBV29-1 to TRBJ2-7; the listed D gene, TRBD2, was not tested against the DNA. The CDR3 is made up of 12 amino acids, end residues included. Germline V gives CDR1 SQVTM, CDR2 ANQGSEA.

This clonotype was detected a few times. CDR3 bases: TGTGCCAGCAGCTTTGGACTAGCGTTTGAGCAGTACTTC. Amino acid sequence: CASSFGLAFEQYF. V and J are TRBV7-2 and TRBJ2-7; 9 bases are shared with TRBD2. Germline CDR1 and CDR2: SGHTA and FQGNSA. Trimming removed 3 bases from V and 7 bases from J; junction bases left unmatched: 4. The CDR3 consists of 13 residues.